Shown below are 26 T cell receptor beta chains from a single sample sequenced in a study of T cells after yellow fever vaccination. One entry per CDR3 protein, called by TCRdb with MiXCR from the 5' RACE reads. The sample comprises about 350,000 distinct CDR3 sequences, roughly 7.5% of which are singletons, and 17% rests with the top ten. The source material was PBMCs, sampled roughly 45 days after the first yellow fever vaccination. These receptors were obtained from a man younger than 30 who received the YFV17D yellow fever vaccine.

The gene calls are TRBV11-2 and TRBJ2-2; D is uncertain. From germline, CDR1 is SGHAT and CDR2 FQNNGV. The V and J ends lost 1 base and 4 bases respectively, with 7 bases between them. The CDR3 is 14 amino acids. The chain's CDR3 is CASSLVRVTGELFF. CDR3 bases: TGTGCCAGCAGCTTAGTTAGGGTCACCGGGGAGCTGTTTTTT.

The rearrangement links TRBV6-2 or TRBV6-3 to TRBJ2-3; D gene unclear. Germline V lookup: CDR1 MNHEY, CDR2 SVGEGT. Trimming took 11 bases from V and 3 from J, leaving 18 bases between them. This CDR3 region has 14 residues. The CDR3 loop is CAAAPIHRTDTQYF. The CDR3 nucleotides are TGTGCCGCCGCCCCGATTCACCGGACAGATACGCAGTATTTT.

This clonotype was found many times. This rearrangement joins TRBV7-9 to TRBJ2-4; 9 bases are shared with TRBD1. J was trimmed by 7 bases and V by 5 bases; bases with no gene match: 6. The CDR3 loop spans 14 amino acids. Germline V gene lookup returns CDR1 SEHNR and CDR2 FQNEAQ (reference sequence). In DNA form, the CDR3 reads TGTGCCAGCAGCACTTTGGGACAGGGCAACATTCAGTACTTC. It yields the protein CASSTLGQGNIQYF.

The chain recombines TRBV5-1 with TRBJ2-5; D gene uncertain. This CDR3 region has 16 residues. The V end was cut by 0 bases, the J end by 5 bases, with 17 bases between. Germline V lookup: CDR1 SGHRS, CDR2 YFSETQ. The CDR3 region is CASSLARPVLRETQYF. In DNA form, the CDR3 reads TGCGCCAGCAGCTTGGCTCGGCCGGTACTGAGGGAGACCCAGTACTTC.

This clonotype was found a few times. The chain uses TRBV13 and TRBJ2-5; D is unresolved. CDR3 length equals 15 residues. V was pared by 2 bases and J by 1 base, with 11 bases between. The germline CDR1 and CDR2 sequences are PRHDT and FYEKMQ (reference sequence). The CDR3 region is CASSLIAGSQETQYF. In DNA, the CDR3 is TGTGCCAGCAGCTTAATAGCCGGCAGCCAAGAGACCCAGTACTTC.

This clonotype was seen only a few times. J is TRBJ2-1 and V is TRBV5-1; D unresolved. The germline V gene has CDR1 SGHRS and CDR2 YFSETQ. V lost 0 bases and J lost 8, with 12 bases in between. This CDR3 has 14 residues. The CDR3 region is CASSLELLSDEQFF. CDR3 DNA sequence: TGCGCCAGCAGCTTGGAACTCCTTTCGGATGAGCAGTTCTTC.

This clonotype was recorded only once. The rearrangement joins TRBV6-2 or TRBV6-3 to TRBJ1-1; D is unclear. This CDR3 has 11 amino acids. Germline V gives CDR1 MNHEY, CDR2 SVGEGT. The V and J ends lost 10 bases and 4 bases respectively, with 10 bases between them. The CDR3 nucleotides are TGTGCCACCCTGAGTGTCACTGAAGCTTTCTTT. Its protein product is CATLSVTEAFF.

The chain is built from TRBV6-5 and TRBJ2-7; 10 bases agree with TRBD2. Germline CDR1 is MNHEY and CDR2 is SVGAGI. The V and J ends lost 11 bases and 4 bases, in that order; junction bases with no gene match: 17. The CDR3 extends over 16 amino acids. CDR3 amino acids: CAAFAPAGGNEYEQYF. The CDR3 DNA is TGTGCCGCGTTTGCGCCAGCGGGGGGGAATGAATACGAGCAGTACTTC.

The V and J genes are TRBV20-1 and TRBJ2-1; D possibly corresponds to TRBD2 (6 bases). V was trimmed by 0 bases and J by 9 bases, leaving 9 bases between them. Germline V gene sequence: CDR1 DFQATT, CDR2 SNEGSKA (reference sequence). The CDR3 contains 12 residues. CDR3 DNA: TGCAGTGCTAGAGATACGGGGGTTGAGCAGTTCTTC. It encodes CSARDTGVEQFF.

This clonotype turned up a few times. This chain links TRBV5-1 with TRBJ2-1; 7 bases agree with TRBD1. The CDR3 is 14 residues long. Germline V CDR1 and CDR2: SGHRS, YFSETQ. J lost 7 bases, V lost 0 bases, and 4 bases had no gene match. CDR3: CASSLGDSSNEQFF. The CDR3 DNA follows: TGCGCCAGCAGCTTGGGGGACAGTTCTAATGAGCAGTTCTTC.

This clonotype was counted many times. This sequence joins TRBV7-2 and TRBJ2-1; 7 bases agree with TRBD1. V was clipped by 5 bases and J by 9 bases; unmatched bases: 7. Germline CDR1 is SGHTA and CDR2 is FQGNSA. The CDR3 contains 13 residues. CDR3 in amino acids: CASSRGQVGEQFF. In nucleotides, the CDR3 is TGTGCCAGCAGCCGAGGACAGGTTGGTGAGCAGTTCTTC.

This clonotype was counted ten times or more. The chain links TRBV7-9 to TRBJ2-3, with D tentatively TRBD2 (6 bases). The germline gives CDR1 SEHNR, CDR2 FQNEAQ (reference sequence). V was trimmed by 4 bases and J by 4 bases, leaving 15 bases between them. The CDR3 is 15 amino acids. The CDR3, as DNA: TGTGCCAGCAGCTCCTACGAGGAGGGGTCAGATACGCAGTATTTT. Protein sequence: CASSSYEEGSDTQYF.

V is TRBV3-1 and J is TRBJ1-6; 8 nucleotides align to TRBD1. Trimming took 6 bases from V and 7 from J; bases not matched to a gene: 11. CDR3 size: 16 residues. Germline CDR1 and CDR2: LGHDT and YNNKEL (reference sequence). In DNA form, the CDR3 reads TGTGCCAGCAGTCACGCGGCAGGGGGCCTCAATTCACCCCTCCACTTT. Amino acids: CASSHAAGGLNSPLHF.

This clonotype was observed a few times. V is TRBV9 and J is TRBJ2-1; 7 bases match TRBD1. CDR1 is SGDLS and CDR2 is YYNGEE in the germline V gene. Germline trimming cut 0 bases from V and 5 bases from J; bases unmatched to any gene: 8. The CDR3 runs to 16 residues. The CDR3 sequence is CASSVVGQRPNNEQFF. Written as DNA, the CDR3 is TGTGCCAGCAGCGTAGTGGGACAGCGGCCCAACAATGAGCAGTTCTTC. The variable domain in full, with the rest retrieved from reference TRBV9 and TRBJ2-1, is DSGVTQTPKHLITATGQRVTLRCSPRSGDLSVYWYQQSLDQGLQFLIQYYNGEERAKGNILERFSAQQFPDLHSELNLSSLELGDSALYFCASSVVGQRPNNEQFFGPGTRLTVL.

The rearrangement links TRBV25-1 to TRBJ1-2, with a tentative D call TRBD1 (5 bases). V gave up 5 bases and J gave up 4 bases, with 11 bases separating them. Germline values: CDR1 MGHDK, CDR2 SYGVNS. The CDR3 consists of 13 residues. The CDR3 coding sequence is TGTGCCAGCAGTACCCACGACAGCTATGGCTACACCTTC. Protein product: CASSTHDSYGYTF.

This clonotype was counted many times. The chain is built from TRBV12-5 and TRBJ1-3; no clear D gene. The CDR3 is made up of 13 amino acids. Per germline, CDR1 LGHNT and CDR2 FRNRAP. Trimming took off 6 bases at V and 0 bases at J, with 6 bases between the two ends. CDR3 DNA sequence: TGTGCTAGTGGCGGGAGCTCTGGAAACACCATATATTTT. Its protein product is CASGGSSGNTIYF.

This rearrangement joins TRBV6-5 to TRBJ2-2, with D unclear. The CDR3 covers 15 residues. The V gene's germline CDR1 is MNHEY and CDR2 SVGAGI. Trimming took 2 bases from V and 5 from J, leaving 12 bases between them. The CDR3 DNA reads TGTGCCAGCAGTTACCTCCCCGAAGCGACCGGGGAGCTGTTTTTT. Its protein is CASSYLPEATGELFF.

The chain couples TRBV11-2 to TRBJ2-1, with D unclear. Trimming shortened V by 5 bases and J by 0 bases, and 14 bases separated the two germline ends. This CDR3 region has 16 residues. Germline CDR1 is SGHAT and CDR2 is FQNNGV. The CDR3 spells CASSRLRSFSYNEQFF. The CDR3 DNA reads as TGTGCCAGCAGCCGACTCCGCTCTTTCTCCTACAATGAGCAGTTCTTC.

V and J are TRBV5-4 and TRBJ1-3; D is ambiguous. Trimming pared 2 bases from V and 0 bases from J, leaving 9 bases between. Germline V lookup: CDR1 SGHNT, CDR2 YYREEE (reference sequence). This CDR3 has 15 amino acids. The CDR3 nucleotides read TGTGCCAGCAGCTTAACACCGAGCTCTGGAAACACCATATATTTT. Its translation is CASSLTPSSGNTIYF.

This clonotype has only a few counts. V and J are TRBV4-3 and TRBJ2-4; D gene unclear. The CDR3 covers 13 residues. The V end lost 2 bases, the J end lost 7 bases, and 9 bases lay between the germline ends. Germline V gene data show CDR1 as LGHNA and CDR2 as YSLEER. CDR3 sequence (DNA): TGCGCCAGCAGCCAATCCGTTGTTAACATTCAGTACTTC. It encodes CASSQSVVNIQYF.

This clonotype has only a few counts. The chain combines TRBV4-3 with TRBJ1-4; the D is unclear. CDR3 length: 15 residues. Between the trimmed V and J ends, which lost 0 bases and 5 bases, there was a span of 10 bases. In germline, CDR1 is LGHNA, CDR2 YSLEER. CDR3 nucleotide sequence: TGCGCCAGCAGCCAAGAGTGGCAGAAGAATGAAAAACTGTTTTTT. Its protein is CASSQEWQKNEKLFF.

The rearrangement joins TRBV7-9 to TRBJ1-5; a possible D gene is TRBD1 (5 bases). Germline CDR1 SEHNR, CDR2 FQNEAQ (reference sequence). V lost 3 bases, J lost 6 bases, and 12 bases lay in between. The CDR3 spans 14 residues. CDR3 bases: TGTGCCAGCAGCTTGGACGCGGGGGGTCAGCCCCAGCATTTT. Amino acids: CASSLDAGGQPQHF.

There are a few counts of this clonotype. The chain joins TRBV7-2 to TRBJ2-3, with D perhaps TRBD1 (6 bases). V dropped 1 base and J dropped 3 bases, with 11 bases sitting between them. The CDR3 has 15 amino acids. CDR1 and CDR2 from the germline V gene are SGHTA and FQGNSA. The CDR3: CASSLVGARTDTQYF. In DNA, the CDR3 is TGTGCCAGCAGCTTAGTGGGGGCCAGGACAGATACGCAGTATTTT. Full variable domain (remainder filled in from reference TRBV7-2 and TRBJ2-3): GAGVSQSPSNKVTEKGKDVELRCDPISGHTALYWYRQSLGQGLEFLIYFQGNSAPDKSGLPSDRFSAERTGGSVSTLTIQRTQQEDSAVYLCASSLVGARTDTQYFGPGTRLTVL.

V is TRBV21-1 and J is TRBJ2-5; TRBD1, as called in the table, went unchecked against the DNA. TRBV21-1 represents a pseudogene. This CDR3 contains 16 residues. CDR3 amino acids: CASRSGKKASPETQYF. In DNA form, the CDR3 reads TGTGCCAGCAGGTCCGGGAAGAAGGCTAGCCCAGAGACCCAGTACTTC.

The sample holds a few counts of this clonotype. The V and J genes are TRBV5-1 and TRBJ1-1, with D perhaps TRBD1 (5 bases). CDR3 length: 17 residues. The germline gives CDR1 SGHRS, CDR2 YFSETQ. The V and J ends lost 0 bases and 0 bases respectively, with 15 bases between them. CDR3 residues: CASSLALDGALNTEAFF. CDR3 sequence (DNA): TGCGCCAGCAGCTTGGCCCTAGACGGGGCCCTGAACACTGAAGCTTTCTTT.

V and J are TRBV6-1 and TRBJ2-2; 7 positions agree with TRBD1. V shed 10 bases, J shed 4 bases, and the junction held 9 bases outside the gene matches. CDR3 size: 14 residues. Germline V CDR1 and CDR2: MNHNS, SASEGT. CDR3 sequence (DNA): TGTGCCACCGCCAGGACAGGCAGCACCGGGGAGCTGTTTTTT. Protein product: CATARTGSTGELFF.